Detailed here is one T cell receptor beta chain. Antigen specificity is unknown. No fewer than 7 million PBMCs went into each sample. With 0 bases removed from V and 0 bases from J, the gap between germline ends came to 9 bases. Germline CDR1 is SGHTA and CDR2 is FQGNSA. The CDR3 is made up of 16 amino acids. This record belongs to a study of blood T cells in healthy people across ages. Overall study findings and caveats: Estimated diversity, derived from one million T cells, was regarded as an underestimate.

Together with a sample-barcoded 5' primer, a J-beta primer mix was included in a second PCR lasting about 7 to 11 cycles. Each cDNA molecule, via a template-switch adaptor with 12 random nucleotides, was tagged. In TCRdb, the 5' RACE reads were re-called with MiXCR into one record per CDR3 protein. The sample has roughly 1.9 million distinct CDR3 sequences; 39% are singletons. The receptor was derived from a human donor in good health. This sequence joins TRBV7-2 and TRBJ1-3; D perhaps matches TRBD1 (5 bases). The specimen was blood. The CDR3 sequence: CASSLADIRSGNTIYF. CDR3 sequence (DNA): TGTGCCAGCAGCTTAGCGGACATACGCTCTGGAAACACCATATATTTT.